The 19 T cell receptor beta chains reported below all come from one sample, sequenced in a study of cytomegalovirus exposure and HLA in healthy donors. The PCR employed 60 Vbeta primers together with 13 Jbeta primers. Using immunoSEQ multiplex PCR, the repertoire was profiled, and TCRdb retains in-frame clones only, with some absent. The sample lists 140,000 to 150,000 clones, approximately 57% occurring once. Specimen: PBMCs. Receptors originate from a male donor in good health and CMV-seronegative.

The rearrangement uses TRBV5-4 and TRBJ1-6; TRBD1 agrees at 10 bases. V gave up 3 bases and J gave up 8 bases; unmatched junction bases: 2. CDR1 and CDR2 from the germline V gene are SGHNT and YYREEE (reference sequence). This CDR3 has 14 amino acids. The CDR3 loop is CASSWDRGDSPLHF. The CDR3 coding sequence is TGTGCCAGCAGCTGGGACAGGGGTGATTCACCCCTCCACTTT.

The chain combines TRBV7-2 with TRBJ1-1; TRBD1 matches at 9 bases. The CDR3 contains 13 residues. CDR1 SGHTA and CDR2 FQGNSA come from the germline V gene. V lost 2 bases, J lost 10 bases, and 5 bases stayed unmatched. In nucleotides, the CDR3 is TGTGCCAGCAGCTTACGGGACAGGGACGCAGCTTTCTTT. This encodes CASSLRDRDAAFF.

The chain links TRBV5-6 to TRBJ2-3; D is uncertain. CDR3 length: 14 residues. The germline V gene has CDR1 SGHDT and CDR2 YYEEEE. The V gene lost 3 bases and the J gene lost 2 bases, with 10 bases spanning the gap. CDR3 region: CASSWLSHTDTQYF. The CDR3 DNA sequence: TGTGCCAGCAGCTGGCTCTCCCACACAGATACGCAGTATTTT.

This clone was counted many times. The V and J genes are TRBV21-1 and TRBJ1-1; TRBD1 is the table's D call and was not checked against the DNA. TRBV21-1 is annotated as a pseudogene. The CDR3 covers 14 residues. CDR3 in DNA: TGTGCCAGGGGGGAGGATACAGGGGTCTCTGAAGCTTTCTTT. This encodes CARGEDTGVSEAFF.

The rearrangement joins TRBV2 to TRBJ1-2, with D unclear. Per the germline V gene, CDR1 is SNHLY and CDR2 is FYNNEI. Trimming left V 6 bases short and J 2 bases short, with 13 bases between. The CDR3 contains 14 residues. The CDR3 loop is CASRAGVMNYGYTF. The CDR3 DNA reads as TGTGCCAGCAGGGCCGGGGTTATGAACTATGGCTACACCTTC. Using reference TRBV2 and TRBJ1-2 for the parts outside the CDR3, the full variable domain is EPEVTQTPSHQVTQMGQEVILRCVPISNHLYFYWYRQILGQKVEFLVSFYNNEISEKSEIFDDQFSVERPDGSNFTLKIRSTKLEDSAMYFCASRAGVMNYGYTFGSGTRLTVV.

V gene TRBV6-1 combines with J gene TRBJ1-6; D is possibly TRBD1 (6 bases). The length of the CDR3 is 16 residues. Germline CDR1 is MNHNS and CDR2 is SASEGT. V was clipped by 1 base and J by 8 bases, with 15 bases between them. The CDR3 bases are TGTGCCAGCAGTGAAGGGACAGAGGAGCCTTATTCACCCCTCCACTTT. Translation: CASSEGTEEPYSPLHF.

In this sample, this clone turned up a few times. The V and J genes are TRBV28 and TRBJ1-1, with no clear D. The CDR3 sequence is 12 residues long. Trimming removed 6 bases from V and 1 base from J, with 6 bases in between. The germline CDR1 and CDR2 sequences are MDHEN and SYDVKM. CDR3 nucleotides: TGTGCCAGCAGGGCCCCGAACACTGAAGCTTTCTTT. Translating it yields CASRAPNTEAFF.

The gene calls are TRBV18 and TRBJ1-4; no firm D call. Trimming took off 4 bases at V and 4 bases at J, with 10 bases between the two ends. The CDR3 is made up of 14 amino acids. Germline V lookup: CDR1 KGHSH, CDR2 LQKENI. CDR3 sequence: CASSRQQVNEKLFF. In nucleotides, the CDR3 is TGTGCCAGCTCACGCCAGCAGGTTAATGAAAAACTGTTTTTT.

This chain uses TRBV7-8 with TRBJ2-3; 8 positions match TRBD2. J lost 1 base, V lost 5 bases, and 8 bases had no gene match. Looked up from germline, CDR1 is SGHVS and CDR2 is FQNEAQ. This CDR3 region has 16 residues. The CDR3 coding sequence is TGTGCCAGCAGCCAAGGGCCAGCGGGAGGCACAGATACGCAGTATTTT. It specifies CASSQGPAGGTDTQYF.

This clone has just a few counts. The CDR3, as DNA: TGTGCCAGCAGTTCCCGACGCCAGGGGTCCGGGGAGCTGTTTTTT. This translates into CASSSRRQGSGELFF. This chain links TRBV2 with TRBJ2-2; possibly TRBD1 for D (6 bases). The CDR3 length is 15 residues. The germline V gene encodes CDR1 SNHLY and CDR2 FYNNEI. Trimming cost V 5 bases and J 6 bases, with 16 bases left between them.

The CDR3 is CASSYGRGNQPQHF. The CDR3 bases are TGTGCCAGCAGCTACGGGAGGGGCAATCAGCCCCAGCATTTT. The chain has TRBV6-5 and TRBJ1-5; no clear D gene. In germline, CDR1 is MNHEY, CDR2 SVGAGI. V gave up 6 bases and J gave up 2 bases, with 11 bases separating them. This CDR3 contains 14 residues.

V gene TRBV11-2 combines with J gene TRBJ2-7; D possibly corresponds to TRBD1 (6 bases). Germline CDR1 and CDR2: SGHAT and FQNNGV. The CDR3 contains 16 residues. Trimming stripped 2 bases from V and 3 bases from J, with 17 bases between. CDR3 region: CASSLNLQGGFYEQYF. Written as DNA, the CDR3 is TGTGCCAGCAGCTTAAATCTACAAGGGGGATTCTACGAGCAGTACTTC. The full variable domain, its missing parts supplied by reference TRBV11-2 and TRBJ2-7, is EAGVAQSPRYKIIEKRQSVAFWCNPISGHATLYWYQQILGQGPKLLIQFQNNGVVDDSQLPKDRFSAERLKGVDSTLKIQPAKLEDSAVYLCASSLNLQGGFYEQYFGPGTRLTVT.

The gene calls are TRBV7-2 and TRBJ2-3; 11 nucleotides match TRBD2. This CDR3 has 16 amino acids. The germline gives CDR1 SGHTA, CDR2 FQGNSA. The J segment lost 6 bases and the V segment lost 5 bases, leaving 10 bases of the junction unmatched. CDR3 sequence (DNA): TGTGCCAGCAGCGTGACTAGCGGGGCCCCGAGGGATACGCAGTATTTT. Protein: CASSVTSGAPRDTQYF. Full variable domain (missing parts from reference TRBV7-2 and TRBJ2-3): GAGVSQSPSNKVTEKGKDVELRCDPISGHTALYWYRQSLGQGLEFLIYFQGNSAPDKSGLPSDRFSAERTGGSVSTLTIQRTQQEDSAVYLCASSVTSGAPRDTQYFGPGTRLTVL.

This chain joins TRBV5-1 and TRBJ2-5, with 7 bases matching TRBD1. The assigned J gene may be wrong: the sequence end matches TRBJ2-7 better. In germline, CDR1 is SGHRS, CDR2 YFSETQ. The CDR3 runs to 13 residues. CDR3 sequence (DNA): TGCGCCAGCAGCCGACAGGGACCCTACGAGCAGTACTTC. Residues: CASSRQGPYEQYF.

The rearrangement uses TRBV28 and TRBJ1-4; tentative D call: TRBD1 (5 bases). CDR1 is MDHEN, CDR2 SYDVKM, per germline. The CDR3 is 14 residues long. The V gene lost 6 bases and the J gene lost 5 bases, with 13 bases spanning the gap. The CDR3 region has the DNA TGTGCCAGCAGGGGCCGGGACTTAAATGAAAAACTGTTTTTT. It codes for CASRGRDLNEKLFF. The full variable domain, its missing parts supplied by reference TRBV28 and TRBJ1-4, is DVKVTQSSRYLVKRTGEKVFLECVQDMDHENMFWYRQDPGLGLRLIYFSYDVKMKEKGDIPEGYSVSREKKERFSLILESASTNQTSMYLCASRGRDLNEKLFFGSGTQLSVL.

CDR3 protein: CASRSHGGASHREQFF. The CDR3 DNA is TGTGCCAGCAGGTCCCATGGCGGGGCTTCCCATCGGGAGCAGTTCTTC. The chain carries TRBV5-8 and TRBJ2-1, with D possibly matching TRBD2 (6 bases). The CDR3 extends over 16 amino acids. From germline, CDR1 is SGHTS and CDR2 YDEGEE. Between the trimmed V and J ends, which lost 5 bases and 10 bases, there was a span of 25 bases. Filled out from reference TRBV5-8 and TRBJ2-1, the complete variable domain reads EAGVTQSPTHLIKTRGQQATLRCSPISGHTSVYWYQQALGLGLQFLLWYDEGEERNRGNFPPRFSGRQFPNYSSELNVNALELEDSALYLCASRSHGGASHREQFFGPGTRLTVL.

As to this clone: At one end, the junction sequence differs from germline, possibly due to a read error. The gene calls are TRBV7-2 and TRBJ1-1; D is ambiguous. The germline CDR1 and CDR2 sequences are SGHTA and FQGNSA. The CDR3 runs to 15 residues. This CDR3 is CASSLAGAGNTEAFF. The CDR3, as DNA: TGTGCCAGCAGCCTAGCGGGCGCGGGGAACACTGAAGCTTTCTTT. The variable domain in full, completed from reference TRBV7-2 and TRBJ1-1, reads GAGVSQSPSNKVTEKGKDVELRCDPISGHTALYWYRQSLGQGLEFLIYFQGNSAPDKSGLPSDRFSAERTGGSVSTLTIQRTQQEDSAVYLCASSLAGAGNTEAFFGQGTRLTVV.

By its share, this clone is medium-sized (0.01 to 0.1%). The chain couples TRBV5-4 to TRBJ2-5, with TRBD1 as a possible D gene (5 bases). V lost 0 bases and J 4 bases, leaving 10 bases between the germline ends. Germline V gene sequence: CDR1 SGHNT, CDR2 YYREEE (reference sequence). This CDR3 contains 14 residues. CDR3 protein: CASSLVLGPETQYF. DNA of the CDR3: TGTGCCAGCAGCTTGGTCCTGGGGCCAGAGACCCAGTACTTC.

This clone was counted between two and nine times. The chain links TRBV9 to TRBJ2-3; possibly TRBD1 for D (5 bases). The CDR3 totals 14 residues. V shed 4 bases and J shed 4 bases, with 13 bases lying between them. Germline V gives CDR1 SGDLS, CDR2 YYNGEE. CDR3 DNA: TGTGCCAGCAGCATACAGGAGCTGGCAGATACGCAGTATTTT. It codes for CASSIQELADTQYF. The whole variable domain, remainder taken from reference TRBV9 and TRBJ2-3, is DSGVTQTPKHLITATGQRVTLRCSPRSGDLSVYWYQQSLDQGLQFLIQYYNGEERAKGNILERFSAQQFPDLHSELNLSSLELGDSALYFCASSIQELADTQYFGPGTRLTVL.